The 9 T cell receptor beta chains listed next were all sequenced from one sample in a study of T cell responses to AZD1222 COVID-19 vaccine. Generated by immunoSEQ multiplex PCR, the TCRdb table keeps only in-frame clones and is missing some. The profile shows 130,000 or so clones, around 94% of them singletons. The sample in question was peripheral blood, obtained on day 0 of AZD1222 vaccination. These receptors originate from an adult in good health.

The chain has TRBV4-2 and TRBJ2-1; 12 nucleotides match TRBD2. The V gene's germline CDR1 is LGHNA and CDR2 YNFKEQ. The CDR3 covers 19 residues. The ends lost 0 bases at V and 0 bases at J; junction bases unmatched: 6. CDR3 nucleotides: TGTGCCAGCAGCCAAGAAGCCCCTAGCGGGAGGGCCTCCTACAATGAGCAGTTCTTC. Protein: CASSQEAPSGRASYNEQFF.

The chain joins TRBV2 to TRBJ2-7, with 8 bases identical to TRBD1. The V segment lost 0 bases and the J segment 4 bases; nucleotides outside the gene matches: 5. The germline CDR1 and CDR2 sequences are SNHLY and FYNNEI. This CDR3 is built from 15 residues. CDR3 sequence (DNA): TGTGCCAGCAGTGAAGCGTGGACAGGGTCTTACGAGCAGTACTTC. Translation: CASSEAWTGSYEQYF. The full variable domain, completed using reference TRBV2 and TRBJ2-7, is EPEVTQTPSHQVTQMGQEVILRCVPISNHLYFYWYRQILGQKVEFLVSFYNNEISEKSEIFDDQFSVERPDGSNFTLKIRSTKLEDSAMYFCASSEAWTGSYEQYFGPGTRLTVT.

This rearrangement joins TRBV9 to TRBJ2-7; 8 nucleotides match TRBD2. Trimming cost V 0 bases and J 7 bases; bases outside gene matches: 12. This CDR3 contains 16 residues. The germline CDR1 and CDR2 sequences are SGDLS and YYNGEE. The CDR3 DNA reads as TGTGCCAGCAGCGTAGCCCCCAGCGGGAGTAGCGGGGAGCAGTACTTC. It specifies CASSVAPSGSSGEQYF.

The V and J genes are TRBV28 and TRBJ1-2; no definite D call. V was cut by 3 bases and J by 0 bases, with 8 bases left in between. The V gene's germline CDR1 is MDHEN and CDR2 SYDVKM. The CDR3 contains 14 residues. The CDR3 DNA reads TGTGCCAGCAGTTTCGGCAGGACTAACTATGGCTACACCTTC. This translates into CASSFGRTNYGYTF.

The chain joins TRBV30 to TRBJ2-7; no definite D call. Germline values: CDR1 GTSNPN, CDR2 SVGIG (reference sequence). The V gene lost 0 bases and the J gene lost 5 bases, with 11 bases spanning the gap. This CDR3 has 13 amino acids. This CDR3 reads CAWSVAFNHEQYF. As DNA, the CDR3 is TGTGCCTGGAGTGTAGCCTTCAATCACGAGCAGTACTTC.

The chain uses TRBV19 and TRBJ2-1; 7 bases align to TRBD2. CDR3 length equals 14 residues. From germline, CDR1 is LNHDA and CDR2 SQIVND (reference sequence). V trimming: 3 bases; J trimming: 2 bases; junction bases outside the gene matches: 1. The CDR3 protein is CASSIGTTYNEQFF. As DNA, the CDR3 is TGTGCCAGTAGTATCGGGACTACCTACAATGAGCAGTTCTTC. Variable domain in full (rest from reference TRBV19 and TRBJ2-1): DGGITQSPKYLFRKEGQNVTLSCEQNLNHDAMYWYRQDPGQGLRLIYYSQIVNDFQKGDIAEGYSVSREKKESFPLTVTSAQKNPTAFYLCASSIGTTYNEQFFGPGTRLTVL.

The V and J genes are TRBV19 and TRBJ1-1; TRBD1 matches 7 bases. CDR1 and CDR2 from the germline V gene are LNHDA and SQIVND (reference sequence). V gave up 3 bases and J gave up 0 bases; unmatched junction bases: 13. This CDR3 spans 18 amino acids. CDR3: CASSMNPGQSGMNTEAFF. DNA of the CDR3: TGTGCCAGTAGTATGAATCCGGGACAGTCAGGCATGAACACTGAAGCTTTCTTT.

The chain joins TRBV30 to TRBJ1-4; tentatively, D is TRBD1 (6 bases). Germline CDR1 is GTSNPN and CDR2 is SVGIG (reference sequence). This CDR3 is 14 amino acids long. V was pared by 3 bases and J by 5 bases, with 13 bases between. CDR3 region: CAWRRGTGNEKLFF. DNA of the CDR3: TGTGCCTGGAGAAGGGGGACGGGGAATGAAAAACTGTTTTTT.

The CDR3 nucleotides read TGTGCCAGCAGCGTAGCAGGTCCCTTCCAAGAGACCCAGTACTTC. Translation gives CASSVAGPFQETQYF. The chain joins TRBV9 to TRBJ2-5, with D unclear. The CDR3 extends over 15 amino acids. The germline gives CDR1 SGDLS, CDR2 YYNGEE. The V and J ends lost 0 bases and 1 base respectively, with 10 bases between them. The full variable domain, completed using reference TRBV9 and TRBJ2-5, is DSGVTQTPKHLITATGQRVTLRCSPRSGDLSVYWYQQSLDQGLQFLIQYYNGEERAKGNILERFSAQQFPDLHSELNLSSLELGDSALYFCASSVAGPFQETQYFGPGTRLLVL.